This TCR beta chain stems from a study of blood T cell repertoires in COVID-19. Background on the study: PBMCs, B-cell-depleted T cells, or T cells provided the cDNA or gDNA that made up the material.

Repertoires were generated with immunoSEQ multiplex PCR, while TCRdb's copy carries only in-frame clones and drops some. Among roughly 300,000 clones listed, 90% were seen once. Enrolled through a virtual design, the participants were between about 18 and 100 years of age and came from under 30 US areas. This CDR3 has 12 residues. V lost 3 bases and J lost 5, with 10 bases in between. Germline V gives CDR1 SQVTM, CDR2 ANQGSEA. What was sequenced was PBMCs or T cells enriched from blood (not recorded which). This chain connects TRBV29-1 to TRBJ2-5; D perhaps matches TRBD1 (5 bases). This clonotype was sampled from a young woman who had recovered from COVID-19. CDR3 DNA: TGCAGCGTTGAGGGGCTTACGGAGACCCAGTACTTC. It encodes CSVEGLTETQYF. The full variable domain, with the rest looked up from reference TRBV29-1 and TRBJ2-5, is SAVISQKPSRDICQRGTSLTIQCQVDSQVTMMFWYRQQPGQSLTLIATANQGSEATYESGFVIDKFPISRPNLTFSTLTVSNMSPEDSSIYLCSVEGLTETQYFGPGTRLLVL.